Listed below are T cell receptor beta chains from one sample, sequenced in a study of shared clonotypes between healthy human individuals. Clones were sequenced by immunoSEQ multiplex PCR, and TCRdb holds only the in-frame ones, with some missing. The sample consists of a few million clones, more than 90% of them appearing once. The material sequenced was naive CD4+ T cells sorted from blood. Source of these receptors: a man between 18 and 35 years old in good health. Each CDR3 is given with its conserved first and last residue. A D gene is named only where the DNA matches it firmly. Where a row states a size, it is once, few, many or the class of an expanded clone; other rows omit it.

V gene	D gene	J gene	clone size	CDR3 DNA	CDR3 protein
TRBV7-8	-	TRBJ1-2	-	TGTGCCAGCAGCAGAGCCGGGACCGTGGGCTACACCTTC	CASSRAGTVGYTF
TRBV7-9	TRBD2	TRBJ2-3	-	TGTGCCAGCAGCCCACCCCGAGCCTCAGCGGGGTACACAGATACGCAGTATTTT	CASSPPRASAGYTDTQYF
TRBV29-1	TRBD2	TRBJ2-1	-	TGCAGCGTTGAACGAGCGGGAAGGTCCTACAATGAGCAGTTCTTC	CSVERAGRSYNEQFF
TRBV5-5	-	TRBJ1-2	-	TGTGCCAGCAGCTCAGGGGATGGCTACACCTTC	CASSSGDGYTF
TRBV6-6	TRBD1	TRBJ2-3	-	TGTGCCAGCAGCGAACAGGGGTTGGGGACAGATACGCAGTATTTT	CASSEQGLGTDTQYF
TRBV5-4	-	TRBJ1-2	-	TGTGCCAGCAGCTTGGGAGGGTATAGGCTCTATGGCTACACCTTC	CASSLGGYRLYGYTF
TRBV30	-	TRBJ1-3	-	TGTGCCTGGAGTGTACCCACAGTCTCTGGAAACACCATATATTTT	CAWSVPTVSGNTIYF
TRBV28	-	TRBJ1-1	once	TGTGCCAGCACCCTCTTGGGCACTGAAGCTTTCTTT	CASTLLGTEAFF
TRBV11-2	-	TRBJ2-7	-	TGTGCCAGCAGATCCCCCCTGGGTTCCGTACAAGAGCAGTACTTC	CASRSPLGSVQEQYF
TRBV5-4	-	TRBJ1-6	-	TGTGCCAGCAGCTTGGGAGAGGGCCCCTATAATTCACCCCTCCACTTT	CASSLGEGPYNSPLHF
TRBV19	-	TRBJ1-3	few	TGTGCCAGTAGTATAGTTCCCGGAAACACCATATATTTT	CASSIVPGNTIYF
TRBV28	-	TRBJ1-1	-	TGTGCCAGCAGGGCCCATATAAACACTGAAGCTTTCTTT	CASRAHINTEAFF
TRBV7-9	-	TRBJ2-6	-	TGTGCCAGCAGCGGGACCACCGGGGCCAACGTCCTGACTTTC	CASSGTTGANVLTF
TRBV5-4	-	TRBJ1-2	-	TGTGCCAGCAGCTTAAACGGGCTGGGTAACTATGGCTACACCTTC	CASSLNGLGNYGYTF
TRBV15	TRBD1	TRBJ1-5	-	TGTGCCACCAGCAGAACCGGACAGGGCAATCAGCCCCAGCATTTT	CATSRTGQGNQPQHF
TRBV2	-	TRBJ1-1	-	TGTGCCAGCATCCTACAGGGCTGGACTGAAGCTTTCTTT	CASILQGWTEAFF
TRBV5-4	-	TRBJ1-2	-	TGTGCCAGCAGCTGGACATATGGCTACACCTTC	CASSWTYGYTF
TRBV5-1	TRBD1	TRBJ2-3	-	TGCGCCAGCAGCTTGTGGGACAGGGGGCCGAGCACAGATACGCAGTATTTT	CASSLWDRGPSTDTQYF
TRBV28	TRBD1	TRBJ1-1	-	TGTGCCAGCAGCCCCTCCCTCGGACAGGGGATGGCTGAAGCTTTCTTT	CASSPSLGQGMAEAFF
TRBV18	TRBD1	TRBJ2-7	-	TGTGCCAGCTCACCTGACAGGGTCAGCTACGAGCAGTACTTC	CASSPDRVSYEQYF
TRBV2	-	TRBJ1-3	-	TGTGCCAGCAGGCCCAGGGGAAGCTCTGGAAACACCATATATTTT	CASRPRGSSGNTIYF
TRBV6-5	-	TRBJ2-3	once	TGTGCCAGCAGAGGAGGGCTACCTAGCACAGATACGCAGTATTTT	CASRGGLPSTDTQYF
TRBV7-9	-	TRBJ1-1	-	TGTGCCAGCAGCTTAGGCGGCGGAAACACTGAAGCTTTCTTT	CASSLGGGNTEAFF
TRBV6-1	-	TRBJ1-2	-	TGTGCCAGCAGACTCAGTGGTGGCTACACCTTC	CASRLSGGYTF
TRBV11-2	TRBD1	TRBJ2-5	-	TGTGCCAGCAGAATCGACAGGGGGACCAGGCAAGAGACCCAGTACTTC	CASRIDRGTRQETQYF
TRBV19	TRBD2	TRBJ2-5	-	TGTGCCAGTAGTGATAGCGGGGCGGAGACCCAGTACTTC	CASSDSGAETQYF
TRBV11-2	-	TRBJ2-3	-	TGTGCCAGCAGCTCCCCGACGGGGGCCACTTACATGGACACGCAGTATTTT	CASSSPTGATYMDTQYF
TRBV7-3	-	TRBJ1-1	once	TGTGCCAGCGGCCCGGGACGGCAGACCTGCTTAGAAGCTTTCTTT	CASGPGRQTCLEAFF
TRBV13	-	TRBJ2-5	-	TGTGCCAGCAGCTTAGTCGTCAATCAAGAGACCCAGTACTTC	CASSLVVNQETQYF
TRBV5-5	-	TRBJ2-7	-	TGTGCCAGCAGCTTGGAGTACTTGGGGATGATCCACTACGAGCAGTACTTC	CASSLEYLGMIHYEQYF
TRBV5-1	-	TRBJ2-7	-	TGCGCCAGCAGCTTGAGACGACCGGGCGAGCAGTACTTC	CASSLRRPGEQYF